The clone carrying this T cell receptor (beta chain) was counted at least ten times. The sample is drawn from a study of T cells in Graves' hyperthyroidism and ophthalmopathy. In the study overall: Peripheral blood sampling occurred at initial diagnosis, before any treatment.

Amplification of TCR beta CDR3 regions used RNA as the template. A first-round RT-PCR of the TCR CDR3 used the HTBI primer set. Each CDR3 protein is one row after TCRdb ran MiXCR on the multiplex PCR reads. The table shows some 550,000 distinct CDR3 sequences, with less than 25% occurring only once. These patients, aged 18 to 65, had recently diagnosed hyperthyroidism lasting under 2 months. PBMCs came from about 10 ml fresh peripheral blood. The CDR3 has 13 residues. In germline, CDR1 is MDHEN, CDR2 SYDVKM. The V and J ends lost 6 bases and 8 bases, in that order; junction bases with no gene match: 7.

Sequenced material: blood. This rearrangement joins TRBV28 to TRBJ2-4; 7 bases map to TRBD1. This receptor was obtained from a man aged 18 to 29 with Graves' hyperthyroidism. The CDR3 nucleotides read TGTGCCAGCAGCTTGACAGGGTTGGACATTCAGTACTTC. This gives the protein CASSLTGLDIQYF.